This TCR beta chain was profiled in a study of T-cell memory formation after mild COVID-19. Across the whole study: Each donor largely had its own TCR clusters. Notes on the study in general: Pre-infection memory contained some responding clones, which suggested that cross-reactive memory had joined. CD4/CD8 balance held among clones contracting day 15 to 85, and later expanders leaned CD4+.

For this clonotype: The target antigen is unknown.

Germline V gene data show CDR1 as MNHEY and CDR2 as SVGAGI. Trimming took 4 bases from V and 2 from J; bases not matched to a gene: 4. This CDR3 region has 14 residues. TCR alpha and TCR beta cDNA libraries with sample barcodes and UMIs came from 5'RACE using constant-segment primers. Using its own MiXCR run on the 5' RACE reads, TCRdb lists one record per CDR3 protein. The repertoire has 470,000 or so distinct CDR3 sequences, 20% of them found once; the top ten carry 8.4%. This receptor was obtained from an adult woman who had mild COVID-19 (a few samples of this study predate the infection). Cell type and time point are not known. The specimen sequenced was PBMCs or a T cell subset sorted from them (not recorded which). This chain uses TRBV6-5 with TRBJ2-5; TRBD2 agrees at 7 bases. CDR3 DNA sequence: TGTGCCAGCAGTTTATTGCGGGAGCAAGAGACCCAGTACTTC. Its translation: CASSLLREQETQYF.